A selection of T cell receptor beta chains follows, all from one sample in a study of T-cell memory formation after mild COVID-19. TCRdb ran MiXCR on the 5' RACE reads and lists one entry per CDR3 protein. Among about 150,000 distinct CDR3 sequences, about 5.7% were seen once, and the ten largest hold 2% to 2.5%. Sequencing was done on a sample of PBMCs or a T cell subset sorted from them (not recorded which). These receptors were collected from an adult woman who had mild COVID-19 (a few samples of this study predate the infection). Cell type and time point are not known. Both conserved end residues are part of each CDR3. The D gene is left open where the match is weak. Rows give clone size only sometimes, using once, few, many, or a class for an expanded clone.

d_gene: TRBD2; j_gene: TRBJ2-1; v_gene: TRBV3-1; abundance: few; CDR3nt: TGTGCCAGCAGCGCTCGCGGGGGGTCGAGCTCCTACAATGAGCAGTTCTTC; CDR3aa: CASSARGGSSSYNEQFF
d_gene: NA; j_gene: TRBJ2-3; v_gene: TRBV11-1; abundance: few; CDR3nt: TGTGCCAGCAGCTTAGCGCGGCCCCCCCCGCAGTATTTT; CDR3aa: CASSLARPPPQYF
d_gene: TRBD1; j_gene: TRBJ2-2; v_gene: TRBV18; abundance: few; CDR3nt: TGTGCCAGCTCACCACCGGGGAACAGGGGCACCGGGGAGCTGTTTTTT; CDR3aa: CASSPPGNRGTGELFF
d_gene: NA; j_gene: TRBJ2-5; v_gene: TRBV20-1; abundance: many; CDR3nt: TGCAGTGCTAGAGTCGGGCCTCAAGAGACCCAGTACTTC; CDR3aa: CSARVGPQETQYF
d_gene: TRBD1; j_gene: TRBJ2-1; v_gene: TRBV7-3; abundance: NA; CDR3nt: TGTGCCAGCAGCTCCGGACAGGCTTACAATGAGCAGTTCTTC; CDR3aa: CASSSGQAYNEQFF
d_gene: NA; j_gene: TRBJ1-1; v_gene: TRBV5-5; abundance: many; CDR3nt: TGTGCCAGCAGCTCTTTGATGGGGAGCACTGAAGCTTTCTTT; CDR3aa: CASSSLMGSTEAFF
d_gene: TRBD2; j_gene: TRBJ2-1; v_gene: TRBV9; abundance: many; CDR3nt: TGTGCCAGCAGCCGCGCTCCGGGGGGGGGGCCCGGAAATGAGCAGTTCTTC; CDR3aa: CASSRAPGGGPGNEQFF
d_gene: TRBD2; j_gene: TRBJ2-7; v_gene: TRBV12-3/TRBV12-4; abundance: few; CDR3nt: TGTGCCAGCAGCCCGACTGGGACTAGCGGGGGGCGGGAGCAGTACTTC; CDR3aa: CASSPTGTSGGREQYF
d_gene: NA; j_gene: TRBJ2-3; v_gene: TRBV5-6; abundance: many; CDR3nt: TGTGCCAGCAGCTTGGCCCGGCAGAGAAGCACAGATACGCAGTATTTT; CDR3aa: CASSLARQRSTDTQYF
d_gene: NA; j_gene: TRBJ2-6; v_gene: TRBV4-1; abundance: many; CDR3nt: TGCGCCAGCAGCCAAGATATGACGGGGGCGGTCGGGGCCAACGTCCTGACTTTC; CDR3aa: CASSQDMTGAVGANVLTF
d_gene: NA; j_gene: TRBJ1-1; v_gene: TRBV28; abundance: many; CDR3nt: TGTGCCAGCAGTTTACCGGTGAACACTGAAGCTTTCTTT; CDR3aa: CASSLPVNTEAFF
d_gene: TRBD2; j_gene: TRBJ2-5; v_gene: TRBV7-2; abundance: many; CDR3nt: TGTGCCAGCAGCTACACCACCGGGACTAGCGGGAGATTGGAGACCCAGTACTTC; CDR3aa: CASSYTTGTSGRLETQYF
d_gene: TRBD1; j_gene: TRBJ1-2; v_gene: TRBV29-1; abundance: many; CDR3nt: TGCAGCGCGACAGGGGGTCTCCTCGCGAGCGGCTACACCTTC; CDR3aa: CSATGGLLASGYTF
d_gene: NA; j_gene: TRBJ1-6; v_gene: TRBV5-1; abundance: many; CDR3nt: TGCGCCAGCAGCTCGGGTCTGAGATCACCCCTCCACTTT; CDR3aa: CASSSGLRSPLHF
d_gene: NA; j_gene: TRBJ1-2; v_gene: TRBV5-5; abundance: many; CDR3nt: TGTGCCAGCAGCTCTTCTAGTCTTCTGAACTATGGCTACACCTTC; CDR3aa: CASSSSSLLNYGYTF
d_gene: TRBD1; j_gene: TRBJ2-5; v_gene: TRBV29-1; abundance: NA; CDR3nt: TGCAGCGTACCCAAGGGGGCGGTGGAGACCCAGTACTTC; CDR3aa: CSVPKGAVETQYF
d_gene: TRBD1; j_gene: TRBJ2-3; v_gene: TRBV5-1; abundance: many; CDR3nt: TGCGCCAGCAGCTTGGCGGACAGGCCACCCCTCAGCACAGATACGCAGTATTTT; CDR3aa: CASSLADRPPLSTDTQYF